The T cell receptor beta chain under discussion was sequenced for a study of T cell responses to AZD1222 COVID-19 vaccine. Overall study context: Combined were second doses at about 4 or about 12 weeks. The study, taken as a whole, reports: Seropositive at baseline were only a handful of AZD1222 recipients.

Method: immunoSEQ multiplex PCR; TCRdb's copy keeps in-frame clones and lacks some. The sample has around 130,000 clones, 80% to 90% seen once. Turning to this clone: The antigen remains undetermined.

This sample comprised peripheral blood, obtained on day 0 of AZD1222 vaccination. The clonotype was recovered from an adult in good health.

This CDR3 is CASSPPTGELFF. For the CDR3, the DNA is TGTGCCAGCAGCCCCCCTACCGGGGAGCTGTTTTTT. The chain links TRBV3-1 (or the pseudogene TRBV3-2) to TRBJ2-2; no clear D gene. Deletions cut 4 bases from V and 5 bases from J, with 5 bases between. The CDR3 sequence is 12 residues long. Germline V gene sequence: CDR1 LGHDT, CDR2 YNNKEL (reference sequence).